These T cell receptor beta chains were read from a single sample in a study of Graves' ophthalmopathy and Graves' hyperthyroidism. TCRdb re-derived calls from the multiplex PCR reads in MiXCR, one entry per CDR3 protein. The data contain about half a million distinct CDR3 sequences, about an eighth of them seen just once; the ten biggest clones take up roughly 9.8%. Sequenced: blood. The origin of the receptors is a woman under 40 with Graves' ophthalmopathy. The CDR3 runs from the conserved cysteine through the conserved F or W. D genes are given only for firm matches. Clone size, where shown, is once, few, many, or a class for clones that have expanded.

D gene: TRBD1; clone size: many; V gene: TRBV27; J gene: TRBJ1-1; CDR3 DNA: TGTGCCAGCAGTCCCCGGACAGGGCTCACTGAAGCTTTCTTT; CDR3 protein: CASSPRTGLTEAFF
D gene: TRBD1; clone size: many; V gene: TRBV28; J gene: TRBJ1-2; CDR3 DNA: TGTGCCAGCAGTTTTGGGGACAGGGACTATGGCTACACCTTC; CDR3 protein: CASSFGDRDYGYTF
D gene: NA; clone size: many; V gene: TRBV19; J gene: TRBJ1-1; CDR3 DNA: TGTGCCAGTAGTACCACAGCGAACACTGAAGCTTTCTTT; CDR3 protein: CASSTTANTEAFF
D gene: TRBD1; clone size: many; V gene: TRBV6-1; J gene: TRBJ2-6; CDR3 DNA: TGTGCCAGCAGCTCCGACAGGGGGTCTGGGGCCAACGTCCTGACTTTC; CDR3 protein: CASSSDRGSGANVLTF
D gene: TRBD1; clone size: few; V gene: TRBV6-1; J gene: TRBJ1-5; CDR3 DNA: TGTGCCAGCAGTGAAGAGAGGGGGCTAGGGCCCCAGCATTTT; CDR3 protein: CASSEERGLGPQHF
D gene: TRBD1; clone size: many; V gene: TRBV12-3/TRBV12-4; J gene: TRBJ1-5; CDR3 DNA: TGTGCCAGCAGCCGAGGACAGGGTTTGGGCGATAGCAATCAGCCCCAGCATTTT; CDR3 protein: CASSRGQGLGDSNQPQHF
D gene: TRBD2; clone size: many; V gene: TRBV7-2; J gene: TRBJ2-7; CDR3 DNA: TGTGCCAGCAGTCCCACTCGGGGGGTTAGTACCTACGAGCAGTACTTC; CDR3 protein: CASSPTRGVSTYEQYF
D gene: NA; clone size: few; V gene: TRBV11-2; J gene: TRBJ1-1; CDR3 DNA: TGTGCCAGCAGCTTAAAGGCAGGGGCCCCTGAAGCTTTCTTT; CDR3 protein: CASSLKAGAPEAFF
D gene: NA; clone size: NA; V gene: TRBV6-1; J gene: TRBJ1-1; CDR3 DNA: TGTGCCAGCAGTGAAAGGGACGGAGAGGCTGAAGCTTTCTTT; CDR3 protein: CASSERDGEAEAFF
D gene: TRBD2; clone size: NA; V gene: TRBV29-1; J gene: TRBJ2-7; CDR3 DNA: TGCAGCGTTGAGGAAGGCCTAGTCCTAGCGGGACTATACGAGCAGTACTTC; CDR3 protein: CSVEEGLVLAGLYEQYF
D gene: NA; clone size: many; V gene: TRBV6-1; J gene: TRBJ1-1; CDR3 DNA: TGTGCCAGCAGTAAAAGGGGGAGTTCTTACACTGAAGCTTTCTTT; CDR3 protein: CASSKRGSSYTEAFF
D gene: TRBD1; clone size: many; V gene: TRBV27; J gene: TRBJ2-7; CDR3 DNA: TGTGCCAGCAGCGTGACAGGGGAGTCCCACGAGCAGTACTTC; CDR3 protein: CASSVTGESHEQYF
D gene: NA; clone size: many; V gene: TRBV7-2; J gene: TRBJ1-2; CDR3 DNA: TGTGCCAGCAGCTTAGAGTTAGGTATCACTGGCTACACCTTC; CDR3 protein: CASSLELGITGYTF
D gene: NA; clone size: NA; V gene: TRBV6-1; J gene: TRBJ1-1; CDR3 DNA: TGTGCCAGCAATCCCAGGGAACAGGTCACTGAAGCTTTCTTT; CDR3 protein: CASNPREQVTEAFF
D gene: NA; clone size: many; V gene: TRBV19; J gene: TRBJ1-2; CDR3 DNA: TGTGCCAGTAGTGTGACAGAACTCTATGGCTACACCTTC; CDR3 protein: CASSVTELYGYTF
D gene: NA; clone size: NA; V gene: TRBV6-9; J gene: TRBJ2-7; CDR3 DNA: TGTGCCATCAGTTATATCCACGAGCAGTACTTC; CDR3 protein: CAISYIHEQYF
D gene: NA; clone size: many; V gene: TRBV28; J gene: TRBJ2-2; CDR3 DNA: TGTGCCAGCAGTTTACCGACAACGTCCGGGGAGCTGTTTTTT; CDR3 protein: CASSLPTTSGELFF
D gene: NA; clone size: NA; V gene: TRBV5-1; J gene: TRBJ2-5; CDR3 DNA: TGCGCCAGCAGCCCAGGGACAACTGGGCAAGGGGCCCAGTACTTC; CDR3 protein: CASSPGTTGQGAQYF
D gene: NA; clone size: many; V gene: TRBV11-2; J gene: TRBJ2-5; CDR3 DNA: TGTGCCAGCAGTTATACTAGGGGACAGACCCAGTACTTC; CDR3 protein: CASSYTRGQTQYF
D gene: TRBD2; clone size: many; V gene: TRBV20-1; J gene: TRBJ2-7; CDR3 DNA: TGCAGTGCTAGGCCACTAGCGGGAGGGCCCCGCGAGCAGTACTTC; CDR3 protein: CSARPLAGGPREQYF
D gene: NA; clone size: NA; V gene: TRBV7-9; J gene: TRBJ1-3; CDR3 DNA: TGTGCCAGCAGCTCCGCACAGGGTTCGTACACCATATATTTT; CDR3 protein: CASSSAQGSYTIYF
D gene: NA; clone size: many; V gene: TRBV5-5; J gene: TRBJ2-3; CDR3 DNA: TGTGCCAGCAGCCGACGGACAGATACGCAGTATTTT; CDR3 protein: CASSRRTDTQYF
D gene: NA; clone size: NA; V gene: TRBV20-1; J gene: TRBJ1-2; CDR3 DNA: TGCAGTGCTAGAAAACAGGGCCCCCACGGCTACACCTTC; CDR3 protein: CSARKQGPHGYTF
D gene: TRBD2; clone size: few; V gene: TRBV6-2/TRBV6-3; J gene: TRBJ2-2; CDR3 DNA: TGTGCCAGCAGTTCGCTAGCGGGAGGGCCCCCCGGGGAGCTGTTTTTT; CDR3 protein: CASSSLAGGPPGELFF
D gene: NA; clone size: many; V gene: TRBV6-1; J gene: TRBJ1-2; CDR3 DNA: TGTGCCAGCATCCCCCGACTTGGGTATGGCTACACCTTC; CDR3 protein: CASIPRLGYGYTF
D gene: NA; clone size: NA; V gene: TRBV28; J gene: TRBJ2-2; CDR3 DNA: TGTGCCAGCTGGGGCTGGACCGGGGAGCTGTTTTTT; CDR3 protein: CASWGWTGELFF
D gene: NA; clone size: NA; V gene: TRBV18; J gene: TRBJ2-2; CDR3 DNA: TGTGCCAGCTCACCGCCTAAAGGGGGACCGAACACCGGGGAGCTGTTTTTT; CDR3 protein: CASSPPKGGPNTGELFF
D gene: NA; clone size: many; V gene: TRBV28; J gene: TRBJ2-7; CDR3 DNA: TGTGCCAGCAGTTTCCCAGACTCCTACGAGCAGTACTTC; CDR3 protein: CASSFPDSYEQYF
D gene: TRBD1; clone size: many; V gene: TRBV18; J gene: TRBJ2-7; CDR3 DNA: TGTGCCAGCAGTCCGGACAGGGCCTACGAGCAGTACTTC; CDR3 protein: CASSPDRAYEQYF
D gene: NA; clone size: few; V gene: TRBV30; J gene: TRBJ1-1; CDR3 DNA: TGTGCCTGGAGTGTACCCTCCCCCGGGGCGCTTGAAGCTTTCTTT; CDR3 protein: CAWSVPSPGALEAFF
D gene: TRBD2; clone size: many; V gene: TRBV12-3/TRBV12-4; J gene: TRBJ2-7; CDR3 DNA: TGTGCCAGCAGTTTCCGGGGGGACGAGCAGTACTTC; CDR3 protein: CASSFRGDEQYF
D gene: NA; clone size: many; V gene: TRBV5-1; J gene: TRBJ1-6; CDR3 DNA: TGCGCCAGCAGCCCCTTAAGCCAGAGCTCCTATAATTCACCCCTCCACTTT; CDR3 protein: CASSPLSQSSYNSPLHF
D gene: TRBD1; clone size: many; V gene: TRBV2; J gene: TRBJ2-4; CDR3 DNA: TGTGCCAGCTTGGACAGGGGAAGAGAGCCGACCAAAAACATTCAGTACTTC; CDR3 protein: CASLDRGREPTKNIQYF
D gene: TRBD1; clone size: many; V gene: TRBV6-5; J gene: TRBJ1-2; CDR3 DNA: TGTGCCAGCAGCCCCCTCAGGGGGCAGGACTATGGCTACACCTTC; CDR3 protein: CASSPLRGQDYGYTF
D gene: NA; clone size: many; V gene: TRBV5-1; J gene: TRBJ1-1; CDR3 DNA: TGCGCCAGCAGCCCAGTCGGGTCTAACACTGAAGCTTTCTTT; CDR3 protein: CASSPVGSNTEAFF
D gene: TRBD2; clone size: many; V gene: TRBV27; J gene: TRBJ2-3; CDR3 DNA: TGTGCCAGCAGTTTTGGCGGGAGTTCAGATACGCAGTATTTT; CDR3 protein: CASSFGGSSDTQYF
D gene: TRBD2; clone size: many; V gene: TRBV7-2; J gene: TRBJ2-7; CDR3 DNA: TGTGCCAGCAGCTTATCTAGCGGGGGGCCCGTCGAGCAGTACTTC; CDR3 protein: CASSLSSGGPVEQYF
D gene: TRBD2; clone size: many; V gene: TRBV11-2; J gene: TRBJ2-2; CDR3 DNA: TGTGCCAGCGGCCGGGGGGGCCCTGCCGGGGAGCTGTTTTTT; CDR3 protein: CASGRGGPAGELFF
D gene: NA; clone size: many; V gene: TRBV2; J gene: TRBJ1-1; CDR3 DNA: TGTGCCAGCAGTGAAGGTGGTGGCTATGGGAAGAACACTGAAGCTTTCTTT; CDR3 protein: CASSEGGGYGKNTEAFF
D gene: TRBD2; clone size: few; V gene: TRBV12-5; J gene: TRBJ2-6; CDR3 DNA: TGTGCTAGTGCCCCCTCGGGAGGTACAGGGGCCAACGTCCTGACTTTC; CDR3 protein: CASAPSGGTGANVLTF
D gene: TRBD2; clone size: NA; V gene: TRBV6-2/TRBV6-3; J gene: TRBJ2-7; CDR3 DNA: TGTGCCAGCAGGGCGACTAGCGGGGGGATCCGATTCTCCTACGAGCAGTACTTC; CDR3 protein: CASRATSGGIRFSYEQYF
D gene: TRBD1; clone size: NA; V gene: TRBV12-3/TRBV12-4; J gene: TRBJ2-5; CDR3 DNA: TGTGCCAGCAGTCCCCTTTACAGGGGGAGGGAGACCCAGTACTTC; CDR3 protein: CASSPLYRGRETQYF
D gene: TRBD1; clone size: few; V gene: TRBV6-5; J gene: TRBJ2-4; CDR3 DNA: TGTGCCAGCAGTTCCGGAGCCAAGGGGGCCAAAAACACTCAGTACTTC; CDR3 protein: CASSSGAKGAKNTQYF
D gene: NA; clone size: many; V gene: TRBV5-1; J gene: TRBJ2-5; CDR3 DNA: TGCGCCAGCAGCCAGGAGTGGGAGACCCAGTACTTC; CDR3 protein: CASSQEWETQYF
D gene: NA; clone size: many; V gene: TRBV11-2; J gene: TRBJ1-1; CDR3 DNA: TGTGCCAGCAGCTTAGGTTCAGGGCAAACTGAAGCTTTCTTT; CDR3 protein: CASSLGSGQTEAFF
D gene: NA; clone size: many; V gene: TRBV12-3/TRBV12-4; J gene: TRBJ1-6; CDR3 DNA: TGTGCCAGCAGCCTAGTAAATTCACCCCTCCACTTT; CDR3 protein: CASSLVNSPLHF
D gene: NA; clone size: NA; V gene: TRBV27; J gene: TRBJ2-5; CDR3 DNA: TGTGCCAGCAGTTTTAGGCAGTCCCAAGAGACCCAGTACTTC; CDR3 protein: CASSFRQSQETQYF
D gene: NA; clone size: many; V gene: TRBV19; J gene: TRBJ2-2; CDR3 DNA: TGTGCCAGTAGTATGATAGGGAAGGACACCGGGGAGCTGTTTTTT; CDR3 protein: CASSMIGKDTGELFF
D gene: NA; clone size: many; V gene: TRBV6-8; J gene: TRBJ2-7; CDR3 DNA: TGTGCCAGCACCCAAAGGCTGTCGACCTACGAGCAGTACTTC; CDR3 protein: CASTQRLSTYEQYF
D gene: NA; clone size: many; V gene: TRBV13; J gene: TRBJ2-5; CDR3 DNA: TGTGCCAGCAGCTTAGCGGGAGCAGAGACCCAGTACTTC; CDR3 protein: CASSLAGAETQYF
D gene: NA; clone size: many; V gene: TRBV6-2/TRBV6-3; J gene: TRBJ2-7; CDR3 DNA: TGTGCCAGCAGTCGGAAGTACGAGCAGTACTTC; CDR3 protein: CASSRKYEQYF
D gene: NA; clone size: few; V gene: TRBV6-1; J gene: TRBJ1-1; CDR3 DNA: TGTGCCAGCAGTGAACTGGAGACCGGGGGAACTGAAGCTTTCTTT; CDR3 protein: CASSELETGGTEAFF
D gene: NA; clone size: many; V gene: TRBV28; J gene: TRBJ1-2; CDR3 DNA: TGTGCCAGCAGTCCCTGGGACGGAACTTATGGCTACACCTTC; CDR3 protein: CASSPWDGTYGYTF